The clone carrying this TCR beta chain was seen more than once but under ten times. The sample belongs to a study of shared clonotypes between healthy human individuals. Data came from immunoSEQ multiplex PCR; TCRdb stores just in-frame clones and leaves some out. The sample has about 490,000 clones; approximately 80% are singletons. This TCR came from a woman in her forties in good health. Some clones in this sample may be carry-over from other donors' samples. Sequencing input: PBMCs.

CDR3 bases: TGTGCCAGCCACAGGACAGACTATAGCAATCAGCCCCAGCATTTT. Translation gives CASHRTDYSNQPQHF. This chain uses TRBV28 with TRBJ1-5; tentative D call: TRBD1 (6 bases). From germline, CDR1 is MDHEN and CDR2 SYDVKM. The CDR3 loop spans 15 amino acids. Trimming pared 8 bases from V and 0 bases from J, leaving 14 bases between. Complete variable domain (other parts from reference TRBV28 and TRBJ1-5): DVKVTQSSRYLVKRTGEKVFLECVQDMDHENMFWYRQDPGLGLRLIYFSYDVKMKEKGDIPEGYSVSREKKERFSLILESASTNQTSMYLCASHRTDYSNQPQHFGDGTRLSIL.